This TCR beta chain was retrieved from a study of T cell responses to AZD1222 COVID-19 vaccine. Trimming shortened V by 2 bases and J by 1 base, and 14 bases separated the two germline ends. The CDR3 extends over 16 amino acids. Germline CDR1 is MGHDK and CDR2 is SYGVNS. Points on this clone: Antigen: not known.

Overall study results and limits: Among those given AZD1222, only 6 or 7 were seropositive at baseline. The study found vaccine-associated CD4 TCRs spanning spike, dominant at 160-218 and 743-854. Clonal diversity was possibly underestimated, and white British individuals and females predominated among donors. Elevations in Spike-specific TCR breadth and depth followed administration of two AZD1222 doses.

TCRdb's table, derived via immunoSEQ multiplex PCR, lists solely in-frame clones and lacks some. The sample contains about 120,000 clones, 75% to 95% of which appear only once. The chain carries TRBV25-1 and TRBJ1-1, with D hard to call. Here the sequenced sample was peripheral blood, taken 28 days after the second dose of the MenACWY control vaccine. The sequence was collected from an adult who received the MenACWY meningococcal vaccine as a control. The CDR3: CASSERSSPKNTEAFF. As DNA, the CDR3 is TGTGCCAGCAGTGAACGTAGTAGTCCCAAGAACACTGAAGCTTTCTTT.